Each of the 7 T cell receptor beta chains below was sequenced from the same sample in a study of technical replicates of blood from several donors. The data were produced by immunoSEQ multiplex PCR, yet TCRdb's version contains in-frame clones alone and is incomplete. Altogether about 74,000 clones are present, roughly 77% being singletons, with the ten largest covering approximately 3.5%. Material: PBMCs. Receptor source: a human donor in good health. Some clones in this sample may be carry-over from other donors' samples.

The chain carries TRBV4-2 and TRBJ2-7; TRBD2 aligns across 12 bases. With V trimmed by 4 bases and J by 4 bases, 5 bases remained unmatched. Germline CDR1 LGHNA, CDR2 YNFKEQ. CDR3 length: 15 residues. CDR3 loop: CASSLWTSGVYEQYF. The CDR3 nucleotides are TGTGCCAGCAGCCTTTGGACTAGCGGGGTATACGAGCAGTACTTC.

The gene calls are TRBV19 and TRBJ2-7, with a weak D call TRBD2 (7 bases). Germline lookup yields CDR1 LNHDA and CDR2 SQIVND (reference sequence). This CDR3 spans 16 amino acids. Trimming left V 3 bases short and J 3 bases short, with 18 bases between. For the CDR3, the DNA is TGTGCCAGTAGTATTGAAGGGGGAGGGACCAGCTACGAGCAGTACTTC. Protein sequence: CASSIEGGGTSYEQYF.

With respect to this clone: The conserved phenylalanine or tryptophan is not found at the CDR3 terminus, so this likely reflects a read error. Because the CDR3's place on the DNA is in doubt, the DNA is left out and the CDR3 is given as listed by TCRdb. The chain is built from TRBV6-1 and TRBJ1-2. The CDR3 contains 11 residues when both ends are counted. Germline CDR1 and CDR2: MNHNS and SASEGT. CDR3 in amino acids: CASSDGGILGS.

This chain joins TRBV5-1 and TRBJ2-1; 10 bases agree with TRBD2. V lost 2 bases and J lost 7; bases outside the gene matches: 6. Germline V gives CDR1 SGHRS, CDR2 YFSETQ. The CDR3 covers 15 residues. The CDR3 coding sequence is TGCGCCAGCAGCTTAGTCGAGCGGGGGGGGAATGAGCAGTTCTTC. This sequence encodes CASSLVERGGNEQFF.

CDR3 in amino acids: CASSSQWRGQIFNEQFF. CDR3 DNA: TGTGCCAGTAGTAGCCAGTGGCGGGGACAGATTTTCAATGAGCAGTTCTTC. The chain employs TRBV19 and TRBJ2-1; tentative D call: TRBD1 (7 bases). In germline, CDR1 is LNHDA, CDR2 SQIVND (reference sequence). V was clipped by 4 bases and J by 6 bases, with 22 bases between them. The CDR3 runs to 17 residues.

The V call is TRBV4-3, the J call TRBJ2-3, with 10 bases identical to TRBD2. Germline V gene sequence: CDR1 LGHNA, CDR2 YSLEER. This CDR3 region has 19 residues. The junction had 10 bases not matched to a gene; V was cut back by 0 bases and J by 1 base. CDR3 sequence (DNA): TGCGCCAGCAGCCAAGATTACTCCGGTCTAGCGGGGGGCACAGATACGCAGTATTTT. Encoded protein: CASSQDYSGLAGGTDTQYF.

V and J are TRBV5-1 and TRBJ2-5; 7 bases align to TRBD2. Germline assignment: CDR1 SGHRS and CDR2 YFSETQ. The CDR3 runs to 15 residues. Unmatched junction bases numbered 10, after V lost 3 bases and J lost 5 bases. The DNA of the CDR3 is TGCGCCAGCAGCTCCTCATTGGGGGGAGGGGAGACCCAGTACTTC. The encoded protein is CASSSSLGGGETQYF. The entire variable domain, with the rest obtained from reference TRBV5-1 and TRBJ2-5, is as follows: KAGVTQTPRYLIKTRGQQVTLSCSPISGHRSVSWYQQTPGQGLQFLFEYFSETQRNKGNFPGRFSGRQFSNSRSEMNVSTLELGDSALYLCASSSSLGGGETQYFGPGTRLLVL.